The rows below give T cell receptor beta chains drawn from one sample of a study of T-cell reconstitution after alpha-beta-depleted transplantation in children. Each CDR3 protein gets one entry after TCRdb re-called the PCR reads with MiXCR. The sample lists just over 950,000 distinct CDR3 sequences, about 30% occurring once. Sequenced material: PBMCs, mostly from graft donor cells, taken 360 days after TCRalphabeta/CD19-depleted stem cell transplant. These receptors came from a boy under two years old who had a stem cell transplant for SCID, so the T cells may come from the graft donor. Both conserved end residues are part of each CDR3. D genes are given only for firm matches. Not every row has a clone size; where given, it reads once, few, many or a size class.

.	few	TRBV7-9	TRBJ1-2	TGTGCCAGCAGCGCGACGGAGGCTAACTATGGCTACACCTTC	CASSATEANYGYTF
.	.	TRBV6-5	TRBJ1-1	TGTGCCAGCAGTTACTCCTTTGGACAGCCCGGGACAGCTTTCTTT	CASSYSFGQPGTAFF
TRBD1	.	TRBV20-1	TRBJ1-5	TGCAGTGCCGGGGACAGGGGAGGCAATCAGCCCCAGCATTTT	CSAGDRGGNQPQHF
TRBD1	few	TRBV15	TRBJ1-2	TGTGCCACCAGCAAAACAGGGGTGGCCTATGGCTACACCTTC	CATSKTGVAYGYTF
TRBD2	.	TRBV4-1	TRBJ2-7	TGCGCCAGCAGCCAAACCAGCGGGGGGCCGAGCGAGCAGTACTTC	CASSQTSGGPSEQYF
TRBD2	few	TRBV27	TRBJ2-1	TGTGCCAGCAGTTTAAATGCGGGGGGGCCCGGTGAGCAGTTCTTC	CASSLNAGGPGEQFF
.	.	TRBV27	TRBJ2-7	TGTGCCAGCAGTCCACACGGGGGCCTCGCCTCCTACGAGCAGTACTTC	CASSPHGGLASYEQYF
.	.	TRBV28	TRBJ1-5	TGTGCCAGCAGAACGGCGCGGAGGGGAAGAGACAATCAGCCCCAGCATTTT	CASRTARRGRDNQPQHF
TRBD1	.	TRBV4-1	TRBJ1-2	TGCGCCAGCAGCTACGACAGGGGACGCTACTATGGCTACACCTTC	CASSYDRGRYYGYTF
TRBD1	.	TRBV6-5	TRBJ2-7	TGTGCCAGCAGTTCGACACGGACAGGGAAGTCTTACGAGCAGTACTTC	CASSSTRTGKSYEQYF
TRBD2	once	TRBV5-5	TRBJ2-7	TGTGCCAGCAGCTTTAGCGGGGAAGTCTACGAGCAGTACTTC	CASSFSGEVYEQYF
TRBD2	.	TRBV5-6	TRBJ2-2	TGTGCCAGCAGCCAAGGACTAGCCTTCACCGGGGAGCTGTTTTTT	CASSQGLAFTGELFF
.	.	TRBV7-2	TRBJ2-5	TGTGCCAGCAGCTTAGGTCTGAGGTACCAAGAGACCCAGTACTTC	CASSLGLRYQETQYF
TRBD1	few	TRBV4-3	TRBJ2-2	TGCGCCAGCAGCCAAGATGGGACAGACAACACCGGGGAGCTGTTTTTT	CASSQDGTDNTGELFF
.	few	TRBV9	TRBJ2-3	TGTGCCAGCAGCGTAGATCGCGGGGTTAGCACAGATACGCAGTATTTT	CASSVDRGVSTDTQYF
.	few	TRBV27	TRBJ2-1	TGTGCCAGCAGTTTTGGGACCACAGGGACCTACAATGAGCAGTTCTTC	CASSFGTTGTYNEQFF
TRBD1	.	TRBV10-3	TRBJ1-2	TGTGCCATCAGTCCACAGGGGAACTATGGCTACACCTTC	CAISPQGNYGYTF
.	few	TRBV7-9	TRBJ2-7	TGTGCCAGCAGCCAGACAGGCAAATCCTACGAGCAGTACTTC	CASSQTGKSYEQYF
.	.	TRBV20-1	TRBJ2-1	TGCAGTGCTAGATGGGGGGCCAACAATGAGCAGTTCTTC	CSARWGANNEQFF
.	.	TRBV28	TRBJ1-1	TGTGCCAGCAGTTTAGTCAAGGGAATGAACACTGAAGCTTTCTTT	CASSLVKGMNTEAFF
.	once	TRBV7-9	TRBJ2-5	TGTGCCAGCAGCGATGAGACAGAACAAGAGACCCAGTACTTC	CASSDETEQETQYF
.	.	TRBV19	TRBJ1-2	TGTGCCAGTAGTACGTCCACCCAGGGGATCTATGGCTACACCTTC	CASSTSTQGIYGYTF
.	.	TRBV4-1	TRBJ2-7	TGCGCCAGCAGCCAAGACCCACGGGACACTTACGAGCAGTACTTC	CASSQDPRDTYEQYF
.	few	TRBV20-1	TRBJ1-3	TGCAGTGCTAGCTTTAGAAACACCATATATTTT	CSASFRNTIYF
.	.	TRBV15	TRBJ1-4	TGTGCCACCAGCGGGGGCCCTCTCGCAACTAATGAAAAACTGTTTTTT	CATSGGPLATNEKLFF
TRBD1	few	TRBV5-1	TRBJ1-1	TGCGCCAGCAGCTTGGTCAGGGGGGGCGCTGAAGCTTTCTTT	CASSLVRGGAEAFF
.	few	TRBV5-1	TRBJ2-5	TGCGCCAGCAGCTTGAACCGCCCGTCCCAAGAGACCCAGTACTTC	CASSLNRPSQETQYF
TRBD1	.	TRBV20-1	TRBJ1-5	TGCAGTGCTCAGGACAGGGTAACGGGTCAGCCCCAGCATTTT	CSAQDRVTGQPQHF
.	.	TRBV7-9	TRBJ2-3	TGTGCCAGCCGCAAGGAACGGGAAACGCAGTATTTT	CASRKERETQYF
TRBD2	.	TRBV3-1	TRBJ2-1	TGTGCCAGCAGCCGATTAGCGGGGGGCGGTTCCAATGAGCAGTTCTTC	CASSRLAGGGSNEQFF
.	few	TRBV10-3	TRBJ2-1	TGTGCCATCAACGGGCATGGTGAGCAGTTCTTC	CAINGHGEQFF
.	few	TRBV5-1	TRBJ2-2	TGCGCCAGCAGTCTCGCGGGGGCCCGGCCTAAGCTGTTTTTT	CASSLAGARPKLFF
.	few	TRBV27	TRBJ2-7	TGTGCCAGCAGTTTCTTGGAGTCCTACGAGCAGTACTTC	CASSFLESYEQYF
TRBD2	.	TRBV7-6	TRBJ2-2	TGTGCCACCTCACGGGGGGAGGCGGGATATGCGAACACCGGGGAGCTGTTTTTT	CATSRGEAGYANTGELFF
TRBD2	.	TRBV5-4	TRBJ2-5	TGTGCCAGCAGCTTGGCGCTAGCGGGGGACCTCCAAGAGACCCAGTACTTC	CASSLALAGDLQETQYF
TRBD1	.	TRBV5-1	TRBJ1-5	TGCGCCAGCAGCTCGGACAGGGAGGATCAGCCCCAGCATTTT	CASSSDREDQPQHF
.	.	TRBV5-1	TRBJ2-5	TGCGCCAGCAGCATGTCTAGCTTCGGAGAGACCCAGTACTTC	CASSMSSFGETQYF
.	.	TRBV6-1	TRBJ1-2	TGTGCCAGACCGACGGCTAACTATGGCTACACCTTC	CARPTANYGYTF
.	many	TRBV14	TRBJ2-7	TGTGCCAGCAGCCAATCAGGTATCTTCTACGAGCAGTACTTC	CASSQSGIFYEQYF
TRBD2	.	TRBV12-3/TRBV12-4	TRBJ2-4	TGTGCCAGCAGTCCTCGAGGGGCGGGAGACAAAAACATTCAGTACTTC	CASSPRGAGDKNIQYF
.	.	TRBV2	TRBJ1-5	TGTGCCAGCCGGGGGCAGTCCTATAGCAATCAGCCCCAGCATTTT	CASRGQSYSNQPQHF
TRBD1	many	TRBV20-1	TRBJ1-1	TGCAGTGCTAGAGATGACAGGGTCTCTGAAGCTTTCTTT	CSARDDRVSEAFF
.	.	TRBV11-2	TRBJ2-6	TGTGCCAGCAGCCCGGGACGGAGCTCCTCTGGGGCCAACGTCCTGACTTTC	CASSPGRSSSGANVLTF
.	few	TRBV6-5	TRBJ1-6	TGTGCCAGCAGTTACTCGATAGTAAGGATCGAATCACCCCTCCACTTT	CASSYSIVRIESPLHF
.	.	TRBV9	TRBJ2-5	TGTGCCAGCAGCGTAGACAGGGTTTTGGAGACCCAGTACTTC	CASSVDRVLETQYF
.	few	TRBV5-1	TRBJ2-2	TGCGCCAGCAGCTTGGGATCCAGGGTCGGCACCGGGGAGCTGTTTTTT	CASSLGSRVGTGELFF
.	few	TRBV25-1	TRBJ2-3	TGTGCCAGCAGTGAACTCCTGGGGGATACGCAGTATTTT	CASSELLGDTQYF
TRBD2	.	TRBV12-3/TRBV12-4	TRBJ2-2	TGTGCCAGCAGTTTAGTTCTCGGGACTAGCGGGGGGCAATCGAACACCGGGGAGCTGTTTTTT	CASSLVLGTSGGQSNTGELFF
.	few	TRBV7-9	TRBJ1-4	TGTGCCAGCAGCTCGCCGCCTGCAACTAATGAAAAACTGTTTTTT	CASSSPPATNEKLFF
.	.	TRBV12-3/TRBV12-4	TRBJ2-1	TGTGCCAGCAGTCCGACAGTCAATGAGCAGTTCTTC	CASSPTVNEQFF
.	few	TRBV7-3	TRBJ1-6	TGTGCCAGCAGCCTCGACAGCAGATCACCCCTCCACTTT	CASSLDSRSPLHF
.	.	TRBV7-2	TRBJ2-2	TGTGCCAGCAGCTTAGTGGCGGCCGGGGAGCTGTTTTTT	CASSLVAAGELFF